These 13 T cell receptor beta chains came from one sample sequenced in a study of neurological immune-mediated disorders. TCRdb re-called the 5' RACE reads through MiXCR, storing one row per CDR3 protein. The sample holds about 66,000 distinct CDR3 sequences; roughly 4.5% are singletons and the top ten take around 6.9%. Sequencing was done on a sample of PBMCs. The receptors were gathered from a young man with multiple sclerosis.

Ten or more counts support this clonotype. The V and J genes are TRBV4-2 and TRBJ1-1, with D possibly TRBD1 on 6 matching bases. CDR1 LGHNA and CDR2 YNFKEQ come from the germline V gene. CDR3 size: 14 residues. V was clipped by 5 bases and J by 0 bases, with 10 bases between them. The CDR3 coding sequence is TGTGCCAGCAGCGAGGGGGGGTTGAACACTGAAGCTTTCTTT. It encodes CASSEGGLNTEAFF.

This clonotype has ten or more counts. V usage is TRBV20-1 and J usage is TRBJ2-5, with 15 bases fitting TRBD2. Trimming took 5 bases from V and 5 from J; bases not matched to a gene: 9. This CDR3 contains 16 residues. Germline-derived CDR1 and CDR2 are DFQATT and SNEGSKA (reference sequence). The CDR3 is CSAERTSGGAEETQYF. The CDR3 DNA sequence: TGCAGTGCTGAGAGGACTAGCGGGGGGGCCGAGGAGACCCAGTACTTC.

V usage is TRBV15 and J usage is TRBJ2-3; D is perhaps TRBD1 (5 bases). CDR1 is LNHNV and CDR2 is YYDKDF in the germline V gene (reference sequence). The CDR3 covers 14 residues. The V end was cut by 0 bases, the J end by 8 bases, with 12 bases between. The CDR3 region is CATSRDQGRGTQYF. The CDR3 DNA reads TGTGCCACCAGCAGAGATCAGGGTAGGGGTACGCAGTATTTT.

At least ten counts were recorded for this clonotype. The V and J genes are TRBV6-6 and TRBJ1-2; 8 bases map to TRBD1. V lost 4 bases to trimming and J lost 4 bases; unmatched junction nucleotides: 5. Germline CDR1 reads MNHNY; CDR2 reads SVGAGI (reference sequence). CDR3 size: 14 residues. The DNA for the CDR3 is TGTGCCAGCAGTTTCAGGGGGCGCAGCTATGGCTACACCTTC. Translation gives CASSFRGRSYGYTF.

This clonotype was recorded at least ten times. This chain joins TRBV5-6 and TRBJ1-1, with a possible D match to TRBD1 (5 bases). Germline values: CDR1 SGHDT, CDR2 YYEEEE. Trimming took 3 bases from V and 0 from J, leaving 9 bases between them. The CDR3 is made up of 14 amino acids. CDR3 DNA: TGTGCCAGCAGCTGGACGACAGTGAACACTGAAGCTTTCTTT. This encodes CASSWTTVNTEAFF.

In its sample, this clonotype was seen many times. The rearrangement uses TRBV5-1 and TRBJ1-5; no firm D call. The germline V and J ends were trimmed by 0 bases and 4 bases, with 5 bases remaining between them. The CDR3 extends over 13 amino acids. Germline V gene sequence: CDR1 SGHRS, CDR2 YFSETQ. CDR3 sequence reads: CASSLAGNQPQHF. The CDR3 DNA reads TGCGCCAGCAGCTTGGCCGGGAATCAGCCCCAGCATTTT. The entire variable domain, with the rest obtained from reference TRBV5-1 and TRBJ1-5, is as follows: KAGVTQTPRYLIKTRGQQVTLSCSPISGHRSVSWYQQTPGQGLQFLFEYFSETQRNKGNFPGRFSGRQFSNSRSEMNVSTLELGDSALYLCASSLAGNQPQHFGDGTRLSIL.

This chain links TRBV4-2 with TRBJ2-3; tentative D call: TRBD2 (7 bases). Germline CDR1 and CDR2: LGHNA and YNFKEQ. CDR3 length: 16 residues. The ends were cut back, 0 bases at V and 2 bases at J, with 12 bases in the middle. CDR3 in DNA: TGTGCCAGCAGCCAAGACGGGGGGCCCTACACAGATACGCAGTATTTT. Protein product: CASSQDGGPYTDTQYF.

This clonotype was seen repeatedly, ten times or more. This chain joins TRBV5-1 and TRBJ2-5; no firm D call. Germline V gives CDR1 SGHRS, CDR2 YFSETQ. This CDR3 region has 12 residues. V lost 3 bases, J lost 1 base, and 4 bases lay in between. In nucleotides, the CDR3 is TGCGCCAGCAGCTCGCCCCAAGAGACCCAGTACTTC. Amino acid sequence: CASSSPQETQYF. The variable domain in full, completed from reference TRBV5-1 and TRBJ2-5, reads KAGVTQTPRYLIKTRGQQVTLSCSPISGHRSVSWYQQTPGQGLQFLFEYFSETQRNKGNFPGRFSGRQFSNSRSEMNVSTLELGDSALYLCASSSPQETQYFGPGTRLLVL.

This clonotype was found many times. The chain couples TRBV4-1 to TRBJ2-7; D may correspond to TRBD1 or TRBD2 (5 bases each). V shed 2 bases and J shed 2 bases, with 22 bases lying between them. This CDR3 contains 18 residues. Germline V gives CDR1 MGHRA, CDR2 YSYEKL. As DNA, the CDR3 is TGCGCCAGCAGCCAACGAACAATCCCGGGGCCCCAGGCCTACGAGCAGTACTTC. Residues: CASSQRTIPGPQAYEQYF.

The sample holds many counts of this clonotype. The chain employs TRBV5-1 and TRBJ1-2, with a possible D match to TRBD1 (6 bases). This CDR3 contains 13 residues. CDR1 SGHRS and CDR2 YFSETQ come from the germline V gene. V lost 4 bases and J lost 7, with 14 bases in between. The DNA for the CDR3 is TGCGCCAGCAGCCAGCAGGGACATTCTGGCTACACCTTC. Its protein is CASSQQGHSGYTF. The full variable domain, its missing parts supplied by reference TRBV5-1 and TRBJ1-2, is KAGVTQTPRYLIKTRGQQVTLSCSPISGHRSVSWYQQTPGQGLQFLFEYFSETQRNKGNFPGRFSGRQFSNSRSEMNVSTLELGDSALYLCASSQQGHSGYTFGSGTRLTVV.

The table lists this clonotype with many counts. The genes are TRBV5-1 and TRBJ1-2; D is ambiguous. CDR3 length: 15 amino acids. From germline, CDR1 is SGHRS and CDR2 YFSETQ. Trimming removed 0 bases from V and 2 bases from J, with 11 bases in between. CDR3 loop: CASSLDTATNYGYTF. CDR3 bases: TGCGCCAGCAGCTTGGATACGGCCACAAACTATGGCTACACCTTC.

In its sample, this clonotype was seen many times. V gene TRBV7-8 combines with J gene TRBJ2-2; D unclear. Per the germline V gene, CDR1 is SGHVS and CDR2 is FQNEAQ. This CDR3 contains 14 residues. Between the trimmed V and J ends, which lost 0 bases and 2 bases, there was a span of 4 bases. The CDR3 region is CASSLAPNTGELFF. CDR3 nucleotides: TGTGCCAGCAGCTTAGCCCCCAACACCGGGGAGCTGTTTTTT.

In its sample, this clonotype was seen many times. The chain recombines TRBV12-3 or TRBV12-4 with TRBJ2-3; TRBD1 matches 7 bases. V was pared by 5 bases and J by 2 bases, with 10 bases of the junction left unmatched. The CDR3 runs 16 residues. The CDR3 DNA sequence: TGTGCCAGCAGTCGATACCGGGACAGTCTCACAGATACGCAGTATTTT. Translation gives CASSRYRDSLTDTQYF.